This entry lists 32 T cell receptor beta chains sequenced from one sample in a study of T cells expressing NK-cell markers. TCRdb reanalyzed the 5' RACE reads and collapses them to one entry per CDR3 protein, without DNA. Its clone listing holds fewer than 400,000 distinct CDR3 sequences. The source material was blood T cells: a sorted CD56 or NKG2C T cell subset, CD4+ or CD8+ T cells, or bulk PBMC T cells (not recorded which). These receptors came from a woman aged 50 to 60 in good health.

The chain uses TRBV5-1 and TRBJ2-1; absent DNA, TCRdb's TRBD2 call cannot be checked. The CDR3 loop spans 15 amino acids. Looked up from germline, CDR1 is SGHRS and CDR2 is YFSETQ. The CDR3 region is CASSDGTSGQNEQFF.

The chain carries TRBV3-1 and TRBJ2-6; there is no DNA to check the TCRdb D call of TRBD1. The CDR3 is made up of 17 amino acids. Germline V gene lookup returns CDR1 LGHDT and CDR2 YNNKEL (reference sequence). The CDR3 loop reads CASSQEFRGSGANVLTF.

This chain connects TRBV12-5 to TRBJ2-1; TCRdb outputs TRBD1, but without DNA this stays unchecked. This CDR3 region has 18 residues. Looked up from germline, CDR1 is LGHNT and CDR2 is FRNRAP. This CDR3 reads CASGLSPMGGDSYNEQFF.

The chain joins TRBV6-1 to TRBJ2-7. In germline, CDR1 is MNHNS, CDR2 SASEGT. This CDR3 is 14 amino acids long. The CDR3 spells CASSLAVRIYEQYF.

V and J are TRBV5-1 and TRBJ2-1; TCRdb's D gene call, TRBD2, goes unchecked for lack of DNA. CDR1 SGHRS and CDR2 YFSETQ come from the germline V gene. This CDR3 has 15 amino acids. CDR3 in amino acids: CASSLHGGPPGEQFF.

This chain joins TRBV9 and TRBJ1-2. CDR1 and CDR2 (germline): SGDLS, YYNGEE. This CDR3 comprises 13 residues. The CDR3 spells CASSAHQTGGYTF. Combining the CDR3 with reference TRBV9 and TRBJ1-2 gives the whole variable domain DSGVTQTPKHLITATGQRVTLRCSPRSGDLSVYWYQQSLDQGLQFLIQYYNGEERAKGNILERFSAQQFPDLHSELNLSSLELGDSALYFCASSAHQTGGYTFGSGTRLTVV.

This chain joins TRBV5-1 and TRBJ2-1; there is no DNA to check the TCRdb D call of TRBD2. Looked up from germline, CDR1 is SGHRS and CDR2 is YFSETQ. CDR3 length equals 18 residues. CDR3 amino acids: CASSAPAAWGVNDNEQFF.

The genes are TRBV4-1 and TRBJ2-1; TCRdb picks TRBD1, but there is no DNA to check that call. The CDR3 runs to 14 residues. In germline, CDR1 is MGHRA, CDR2 YSYEKL. CDR3: CASSQDTPGRVQFF.

This chain uses TRBV27 with TRBJ2-1; TCRdb proposes TRBD2, but this gene call is untestable without DNA. Germline CDR1 reads MNHEY; CDR2 reads SMNVEV (reference sequence). The CDR3 covers 17 residues. This chain's CDR3 is CASSWGTSGSSYNEQFF.

J is TRBJ2-7 and V is TRBV20-1; TCRdb reports TRBD2, a call that lacks DNA to check it against. Germline lookup yields CDR1 DFQATT and CDR2 SNEGSKA (reference sequence). The CDR3 totals 15 residues. The CDR3 sequence: CSARESGRAADEQYF.

This rearrangement joins TRBV7-6 to TRBJ2-2. The CDR3 covers 14 residues. Per germline, CDR1 SGHVS and CDR2 FNYEAQ. The CDR3 loop is CASNRVANTGELFF.

This chain links TRBV20-1 with TRBJ2-7; TCRdb's assignment of TRBD1 cannot be checked, as there is no DNA. Germline-derived CDR1 and CDR2 are DFQATT and SNEGSKA (reference sequence). This CDR3 contains 15 residues. The CDR3 loop reads CSATIGTDDSYEQYF.

V gene TRBV5-1 combines with J gene TRBJ2-1; TCRdb designates TRBD1, a call that cannot be tested without DNA. This CDR3 is built from 15 residues. The V gene's germline CDR1 is SGHRS and CDR2 YFSETQ. The CDR3 sequence is CASSLYGTPYNEQFF. Based on the CDR3 plus reference TRBV5-1 and TRBJ2-1, the full variable domain is KAGVTQTPRYLIKTRGQQVTLSCSPISGHRSVSWYQQTPGQGLQFLFEYFSETQRNKGNFPGRFSGRQFSNSRSEMNVSTLELGDSALYLCASSLYGTPYNEQFFGPGTRLTVL.

CDR3 protein: CASSLDPGGPGELFF. The V gene is TRBV5-5, the J gene TRBJ2-2; TCRdb gives TRBD2 as the D gene, but with no DNA this cannot be confirmed. Germline V CDR1 and CDR2: SGHKS, YYEKEE (reference sequence). This CDR3 is built from 15 residues.

The chain carries TRBV5-1 and TRBJ1-5. From germline, CDR1 is SGHRS and CDR2 YFSETQ. The CDR3 covers 17 residues. The chain's CDR3 is CASSPLPLSDSNQPQHF.

This chain connects TRBV20-1 to TRBJ2-4; TCRdb returns TRBD2, unconfirmable since there is no DNA. Per the germline V gene, CDR1 is DFQATT and CDR2 is SNEGSKA (reference sequence). This CDR3 contains 14 residues. The CDR3 protein is CSASKGLSKNIQYF.

The gene calls are TRBV20-1 and TRBJ2-7; no DNA is available, so the TRBD1 call from TCRdb remains unchecked. This CDR3 region has 16 residues. From germline, CDR1 is DFQATT and CDR2 SNEGSKA (reference sequence). CDR3 loop: CSAPRFSGQGSYEQYF.

This rearrangement joins TRBV24-1 to TRBJ1-5; TCRdb returns TRBD1, unconfirmable since there is no DNA. The germline V gene has CDR1 KGHDR and CDR2 SFDVKD. This CDR3 is built from 13 residues. The CDR3 protein is CAVGGVSNQPQHF.

The V gene is TRBV11-2, the J gene TRBJ2-3; TCRdb names TRBD2, which stays unverified in the absence of DNA. The CDR3 spans 15 residues. Germline V gene data show CDR1 as SGHAT and CDR2 as FQNNGV. CDR3 region: CASSLQGLSTDTQYF.

The V and J genes are TRBV11-2 and TRBJ2-5; TCRdb outputs TRBD2, but without DNA this stays unchecked. CDR1 is SGHAT, CDR2 FQNNGV, per germline. The CDR3 is 16 residues long. The CDR3 sequence is CASSLGGAGVRETQYF.

V is TRBV20-1 and J is TRBJ2-1; TCRdb's assignment of TRBD2 cannot be checked, as there is no DNA. From germline, CDR1 is DFQATT and CDR2 SNEGSKA (reference sequence). The CDR3 runs to 13 residues. The CDR3 reads CSAQDWRGDEQFF.

The V call is TRBV14, the J call TRBJ2-3; no DNA is available, so the TRBD2 call from TCRdb remains unchecked. The CDR3 runs 15 residues. Germline V gene sequence: CDR1 SGHDN, CDR2 FVKESK. CDR3 amino acids: CASRNSGGPSGTQYF.

V and J are TRBV12-3 or TRBV12-4 and TRBJ1-2. This CDR3 spans 16 amino acids. CDR3 loop: CASSPSRGVKSSGYTF.

The chain recombines TRBV6-1 with TRBJ2-5. This CDR3 has 12 amino acids. Germline CDR1 and CDR2: MNHNS and SASEGT. The CDR3 loop is CASSAGPETQYF.

V is TRBV7-9 and J is TRBJ1-4; TCRdb picks TRBD1, but there is no DNA to check that call. Germline V CDR1 and CDR2: SEHNR, FQNEAQ (reference sequence). This CDR3 has 13 residues. CDR3 loop: CASNPGRGEKLFF.

This chain uses TRBV20-1 with TRBJ1-1; TCRdb picks TRBD1, but there is no DNA to check that call. This CDR3 region has 12 residues. CDR1 and CDR2 from the germline V gene are DFQATT and SNEGSKA (reference sequence). CDR3 residues: CSAVLRGLEAFF.

The V call is TRBV5-1, the J call TRBJ2-3. The CDR3 is 16 residues long. Germline V gene sequence: CDR1 SGHRS, CDR2 YFSETQ. The chain's CDR3 is CASSLALGKFTDTQYF.

V usage is TRBV25-1 and J usage is TRBJ2-7; absent DNA, TCRdb's TRBD1 call cannot be checked. The CDR3 sequence is 13 residues long. The V gene's germline CDR1 is MGHDK and CDR2 SYGVNS. This chain's CDR3 is CASTQTGYHEQYF.

The rearrangement uses TRBV29-1 and TRBJ1-2; TCRdb designates TRBD1, a call that cannot be tested without DNA. Germline V gene lookup returns CDR1 SQVTM and CDR2 ANQGSEA. The CDR3 is 14 amino acids. The CDR3: CSAEGTGGDYGYTF.

This chain connects TRBV6-1 to TRBJ1-2. CDR3 length: 13 residues. The germline V gene has CDR1 MNHNS and CDR2 SASEGT. CDR3 residues: CASSEAGLYGYTF.

This chain connects TRBV5-1 to TRBJ2-7; there is no DNA to check the TCRdb D call of TRBD1. The CDR3 spans 15 residues. Germline loops: CDR1 SGHRS, CDR2 YFSETQ. CDR3 region: CASSYRTGGSYEQYF.

This sequence joins TRBV15 and TRBJ1-5. From germline, CDR1 is LNHNV and CDR2 YYDKDF (reference sequence). The CDR3 extends over 18 amino acids. This CDR3 reads CATSSPPGGPRTDQPQHF.